One and the same sample provided the 10 T cell receptor beta chains below, sequenced in a study of blood T cell repertoires in COVID-19. Sequenced by immunoSEQ multiplex PCR; TCRdb stores in-frame clones only, minus some. Of over 200,000 clones in the sample, approximately 88% were seen once. Sequencing used peripheral blood. All receptors derive from a human donor in a cohort sampled during active COVID-19.

This clone was counted a single time. V is TRBV2 and J is TRBJ1-5; maybe TRBD1 (5 bases). There are 15 residues in the CDR3. Germline CDR1 SNHLY, CDR2 FYNNEI. V was shortened by 5 bases and J by 4 bases, with 15 bases between the two germline ends. The chain's CDR3 is CASSSRPGSNQPQHF. The CDR3 DNA reads TGTGCCAGCAGTTCGAGACCAGGGTCGAATCAGCCCCAGCATTTT.

The chain recombines TRBV27 with TRBJ2-7; TRBD2 matches at 7 bases. Germline CDR1 MNHEY, CDR2 SMNVEV (reference sequence). The V gene end was trimmed by 5 bases and the J gene end by 3 bases; junction bases not matched to a gene: 7. This CDR3 has 14 residues. CDR3 coding DNA: TGTGCCAGCAGTCCCCGGGACTATCGCTACGAGCAGTACTTC. Encoded protein: CASSPRDYRYEQYF.

The chain is built from TRBV3-1 (or the pseudogene TRBV3-2) and TRBJ1-5; D not resolved. The germline CDR1 and CDR2 sequences are LGHDT and YNNKEL (reference sequence). This CDR3 region has 13 residues. Trimming stripped 1 base from V and 8 bases from J, with 9 bases between. The CDR3 region has the DNA TGTGCCAGCAGCCAAGGGAACGGGGAGCCCCAGCATTTT. Translation gives CASSQGNGEPQHF.

This clone was detected only once. The CDR3: CASSLHRDTEAFF. In DNA, the CDR3 is TGCGCCAGCAGCCTCCACAGGGACACTGAAGCTTTCTTT. J is TRBJ1-1 and V is TRBV4-3; maybe TRBD1 (6 bases). The CDR3 has 13 residues. V was clipped by 4 bases and J by 3 bases, with 9 bases between them. Looked up from germline, CDR1 is LGHNA and CDR2 is YSLEER.

The chain combines TRBV11-2 with TRBJ2-7; no firm D call. The CDR3 extends over 13 amino acids. V was trimmed by 1 base and J by 7 bases, leaving 11 bases between them. The germline V gene encodes CDR1 SGHAT and CDR2 FQNNGV. The CDR3 coding sequence is TGTGCCAGCAGCTTAGTGCGGCCGCAGGAGCAGTACTTC. This encodes CASSLVRPQEQYF.

This clone has just a few counts. The chain joins TRBV5-1 to TRBJ2-7; TRBD2 might be the D (5 bases). The CDR3 contains 15 residues. Trimming stripped 4 bases from V and 7 bases from J, with 21 bases between. Per the germline V gene, CDR1 is SGHRS and CDR2 is YFSETQ. The CDR3 sequence is CASSPYPHGLMEQYF. In DNA form, the CDR3 reads TGCGCCAGCAGCCCCTACCCCCATGGACTGATGGAGCAGTACTTC.

The genes are TRBV5-1 and TRBJ1-6, with D uncertain. Germline CDR1 and CDR2: SGHRS and YFSETQ. V lost 0 bases and J lost 7, with 8 bases in between. This CDR3 comprises 14 residues. CDR3 region: CASSLGSGNSPLHF. DNA for the CDR3: TGCGCCAGCAGCTTGGGGTCCGGGAATTCACCCCTCCACTTT.

The rearrangement joins TRBV5-1 to TRBJ2-7; 11 bases align to TRBD2. CDR3 length: 19 residues. Trimming at V came to 4 bases and at J to 5 bases, leaving 20 bases not matched to a gene. CDR1 and CDR2 from the germline V gene are SGHRS and YFSETQ. The CDR3 region has the DNA TGCGCCAGCAGCGCTTACTCGGGTTGGCTAGCGGGAGGCGACCACGAGCAGTACTTC. Translated: CASSAYSGWLAGGDHEQYF.

The chain couples TRBV5-1 to TRBJ1-2, with 7 bases that match TRBD1. With V trimmed by 6 bases and J by 3 bases, 14 bases remained unmatched. The CDR3 has 16 amino acids. Per the germline V gene, CDR1 is SGHRS and CDR2 is YFSETQ. Written as DNA, the CDR3 is TGCGCCAGCAAACTTTCCCCGGGGACAGAATACTATGGCTACACCTTC. Residues: CASKLSPGTEYYGYTF.

This chain connects TRBV3-1 (or the pseudogene TRBV3-2) to TRBJ1-2, with 10 bases identical to TRBD1. The germline V gene has CDR1 LGHDT and CDR2 YNNKEL (reference sequence). The CDR3 is 15 amino acids. J lost 5 bases, V lost 1 base, and 4 bases had no gene match. The CDR3 DNA reads TGTGCCAGCAGCCAAGTGGGGACAGGGGAGTATGGCTACACCTTC. This codes for CASSQVGTGEYGYTF.